This T cell receptor beta chain was documented in a study of blood T cell repertoires in COVID-19. Germline CDR1 is SGHRS and CDR2 is YFSETQ. Trimming stripped 1 base from V and 0 bases from J, with 7 bases between. The CDR3 is made up of 15 amino acids. Original analysis: The authors estimated nucleated cell counts from reference gene primer amplification. Only in-frame clones appear in the TCRdb table, and some are missing; sequencing was by immunoSEQ multiplex PCR. V, J and clone size are those of that table, while D and trimming were read from the DNA. The sample consists of approximately 140,000 clones, about nine tenths of them appearing once.

The sample taken for sequencing was peripheral blood. The source of this sequence is a woman aged 55-70 years with active or convalescent COVID-19. V and J are TRBV5-1 and TRBJ1-4, with a weak D call TRBD1 (5 bases). CDR3 coding DNA: TGCGCCAGCAGCTTGAGGGGTCCAACTAATGAAAAACTGTTTTTT. It encodes CASSLRGPTNEKLFF.